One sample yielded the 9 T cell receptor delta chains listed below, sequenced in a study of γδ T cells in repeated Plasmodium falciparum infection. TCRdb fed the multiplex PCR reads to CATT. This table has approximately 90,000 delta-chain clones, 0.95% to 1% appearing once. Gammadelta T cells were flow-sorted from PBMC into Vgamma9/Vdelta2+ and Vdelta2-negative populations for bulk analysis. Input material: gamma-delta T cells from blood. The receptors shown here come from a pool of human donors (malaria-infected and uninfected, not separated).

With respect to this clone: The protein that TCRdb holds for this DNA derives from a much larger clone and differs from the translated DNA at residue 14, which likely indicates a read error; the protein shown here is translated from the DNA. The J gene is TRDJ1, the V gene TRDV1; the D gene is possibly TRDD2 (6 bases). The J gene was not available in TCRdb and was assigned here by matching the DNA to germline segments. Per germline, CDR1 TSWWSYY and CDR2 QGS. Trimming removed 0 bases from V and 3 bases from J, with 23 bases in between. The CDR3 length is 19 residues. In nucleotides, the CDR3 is TGTGCTCTTGGGGAACTTGTACTTCCTCCCGGATGGAACGCCGATAAACTCATCTTT. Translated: CALGELVLPPGWNADKLIF.

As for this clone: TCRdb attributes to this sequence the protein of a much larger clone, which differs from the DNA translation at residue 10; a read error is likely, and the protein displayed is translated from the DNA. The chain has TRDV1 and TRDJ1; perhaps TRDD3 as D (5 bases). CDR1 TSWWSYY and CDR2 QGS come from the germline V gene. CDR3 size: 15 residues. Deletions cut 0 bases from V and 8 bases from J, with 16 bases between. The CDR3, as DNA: TGTGCTCTTGGGGAACTCCTAGTAGTCCGGGGAAAACTCATCTTT. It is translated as CALGELLVVRGKLIF.

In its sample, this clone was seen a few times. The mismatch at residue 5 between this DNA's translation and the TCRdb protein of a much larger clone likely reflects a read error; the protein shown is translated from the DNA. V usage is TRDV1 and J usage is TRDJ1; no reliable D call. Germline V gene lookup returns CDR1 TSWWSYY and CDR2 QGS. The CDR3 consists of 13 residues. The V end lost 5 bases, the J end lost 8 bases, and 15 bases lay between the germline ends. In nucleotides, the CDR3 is TGTGCTCTTGGGTATTCCGCTGGAGGGAAACTCATCTTT. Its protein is CALGYSAGGKLIF.

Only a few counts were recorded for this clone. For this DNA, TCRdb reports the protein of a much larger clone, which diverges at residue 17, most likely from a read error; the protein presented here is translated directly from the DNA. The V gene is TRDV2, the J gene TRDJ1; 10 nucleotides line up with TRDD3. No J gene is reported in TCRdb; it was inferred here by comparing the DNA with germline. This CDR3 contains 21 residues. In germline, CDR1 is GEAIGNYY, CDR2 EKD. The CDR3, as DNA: TGTGCCTGTGACACCATCCTCGTCGGGGGATACGCGATGGAGTACACCAATAAACTCATCTTT. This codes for CACDTILVGGYAMEYTNKLIF.

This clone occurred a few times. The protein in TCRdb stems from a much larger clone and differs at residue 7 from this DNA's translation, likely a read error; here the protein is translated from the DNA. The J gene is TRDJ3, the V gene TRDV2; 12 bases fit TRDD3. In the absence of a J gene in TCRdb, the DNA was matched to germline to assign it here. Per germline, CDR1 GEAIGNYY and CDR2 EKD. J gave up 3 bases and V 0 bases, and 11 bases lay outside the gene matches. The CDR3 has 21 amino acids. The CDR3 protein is CACDTGRLLGDTGWDTRQMFF. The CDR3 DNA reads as TGTGCCTGTGACACCGGGAGACTACTGGGGGATACTGGCTGGGACACCCGACAGATGTTTTTC.

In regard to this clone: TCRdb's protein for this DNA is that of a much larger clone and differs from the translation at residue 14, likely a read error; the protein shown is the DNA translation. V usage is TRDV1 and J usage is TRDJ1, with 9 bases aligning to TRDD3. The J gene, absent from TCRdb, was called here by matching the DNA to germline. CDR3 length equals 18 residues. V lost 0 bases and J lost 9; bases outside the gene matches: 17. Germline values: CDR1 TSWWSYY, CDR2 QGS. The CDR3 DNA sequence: TGTGCTCTTGGGGAACTATCCGGGGGGATACTCCCAGTGCCCGAACTCATCTTT. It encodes CALGELSGGILPVPELIF.

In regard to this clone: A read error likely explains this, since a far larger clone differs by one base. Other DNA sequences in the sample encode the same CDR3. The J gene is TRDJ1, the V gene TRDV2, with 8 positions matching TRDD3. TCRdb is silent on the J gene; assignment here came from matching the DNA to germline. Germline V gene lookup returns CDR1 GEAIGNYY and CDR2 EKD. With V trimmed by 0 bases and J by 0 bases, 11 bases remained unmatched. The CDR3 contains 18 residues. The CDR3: CACDTVNWGSSYTDKLIF. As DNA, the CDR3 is TGTGCCTGTGACACCGTGAACTGGGGGTCGTCGTACACCGATAAACTCATCTTT.

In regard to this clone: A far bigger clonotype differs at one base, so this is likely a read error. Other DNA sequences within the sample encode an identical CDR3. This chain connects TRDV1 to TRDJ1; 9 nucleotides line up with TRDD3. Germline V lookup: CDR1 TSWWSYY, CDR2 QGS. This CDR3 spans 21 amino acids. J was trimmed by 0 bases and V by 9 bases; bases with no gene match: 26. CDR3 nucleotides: TGTGCTCTGCATGCAACTTCCTTTACGTTGCTGGGGGATCCGTACACCGATAAACTCATCTTT. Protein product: CALHATSFTLLGDPYTDKLIF.

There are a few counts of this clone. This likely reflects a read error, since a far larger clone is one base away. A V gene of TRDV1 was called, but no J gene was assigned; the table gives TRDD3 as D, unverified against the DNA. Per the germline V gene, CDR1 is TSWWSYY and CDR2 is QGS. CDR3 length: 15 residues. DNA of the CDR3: TGTGCTCTTGGTTACCCAGGATACCTGGTCGATAAACTCATCTTC. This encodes CALGYPGYLVDKLIF.